This entry concerns a single T cell receptor (beta chain). What it binds is unknown. The data derive from a study of cytotoxic CD8 clonotypes in ibrutinib-treated CLL. Germline CDR1 is MNHEY and CDR2 is SVGAGI. CDR3 length: 15 residues. V lost 5 bases and J 4 bases, leaving 14 bases between the germline ends. The assay was immunoSEQ multiplex PCR, and TCRdb's table has in-frame clones only and misses some. The table has about 35,000 clones, 49% seen once; the top ten hold 18%. Study-level points and caveats: Investigators sampled sustained-remission and progressing patients at differing times. Clonality increased at ibrutinib response and stayed stable in sustained remission. At progression, however, it fell back toward baseline.

The V and J genes are TRBV6-5 and TRBJ1-4; no clear D gene. The clonotype comes from a human donor with chronic lymphocytic leukemia. Sequencing used PBMCs, obtained before ibrutinib treatment. The DNA for the CDR3 is TGTGCCAGCAGTAAATCAGGCATCCTTAATGAAAAACTGTTTTTT. The encoded protein is CASSKSGILNEKLFF.